The sequence of this T cell receptor beta chain was determined in a study of cytomegalovirus exposure and HLA in healthy donors. Overall study findings and caveats: Reportedly, cytomegalovirus status was diagnosed with high sensitivity and specificity.

The V gene end was trimmed by 1 base and the J gene end by 6 bases; junction bases not matched to a gene: 5. This CDR3 has 16 amino acids. Germline lookup yields CDR1 SGDLS and CDR2 YYNGEE. The PCR was carried out with 60 Vbeta primers and 13 Jbeta primers. The protocol was immunoSEQ multiplex PCR, while the TCRdb copy is restricted to in-frame clones and leaves out a portion. The sample has 110,000 or so clones, 60% to 80% seen once. Worth noting for this clone: The target antigen is unknown.

Despite likely unrecorded immune exposures, the donors were nominally healthy at the time of sampling. The sequence came from a man between 50 and 59 years old in good health and CMV-seropositive. The V call is TRBV9, the J call TRBJ2-1; 12 positions match TRBD2. The source material was PBMCs. The CDR3 spells CASSVNPSGRANEQFF. As DNA, the CDR3 is TGTGCCAGCAGCGTAAATCCTAGCGGGAGGGCCAATGAGCAGTTCTTC. The full variable domain, with the rest looked up from reference TRBV9 and TRBJ2-1, is DSGVTQTPKHLITATGQRVTLRCSPRSGDLSVYWYQQSLDQGLQFLIQYYNGEERAKGNILERFSAQQFPDLHSELNLSSLELGDSALYFCASSVNPSGRANEQFFGPGTRLTVL.